This T cell receptor (beta chain) was recovered during a study of blood T cell repertoires in COVID-19. Study-wide context: Samples taken during acute and convalescent COVID-19 were collected in the United States, Italy and Spain. Sources were T cells, B-cell-depleted T cells, or PBMCs; the material itself was cDNA or gDNA.

Trimming shortened V by 1 base and J by 5 bases, and 8 bases separated the two germline ends. The V gene's germline CDR1 is MGHRA and CDR2 YSYEKL. This CDR3 has 13 residues. Authors' processing steps: Reference gene primer amplification gave nucleated cell count estimates. The method was immunoSEQ multiplex PCR; TCRdb's version includes in-frame clones alone and lacks a portion of them. The V and J calls and the clone size are those of that table, but D and trimming were determined from the DNA. This table holds around 170,000 clones, over 80% found once. The chain combines TRBV4-1 with TRBJ1-1; the D is unclear. The source of this sequence is a woman aged 40-49 years with acute or convalescent COVID-19. The material sequenced was peripheral blood. CDR3 sequence (DNA): TGCGCCAGCAGCCAAGTACCGGTGACTGAAGCTTTCTTT. Translation: CASSQVPVTEAFF.